The 28 T cell receptor beta chains given below trace back to one sample, sequenced in a study of CD8+CD57+ T cells in acquired aplastic anemia. TCR beta VDJ combinations and CDR3 sequences were profiled from genomic DNA. MiXCR, applied by TCRdb to the reads, yields one record per CDR3 protein. The data hold approximately 120,000 distinct CDR3 sequences, with roughly 40% observed a single time. The patients chosen for sequencing had shown expansion of CD8+CD57+ cells (detected by flow cytometry). Sequencing was carried out using sorted CD4+, CD8+, or CD8+CD57+ T cells (not recorded which) from PBMCs. The receptors shown here come from a human donor with aplastic anemia.

The rearrangement uses TRBV5-5 and TRBJ2-7; 10 bases match TRBD1. In germline, CDR1 is SGHKS, CDR2 YYEKEE (reference sequence). The junction had 8 bases not matched to a gene; V was cut back by 4 bases and J by 4 bases. This CDR3 has 15 amino acids. DNA for the CDR3: TGTGCCAGCAGCATCATGGGACAGGGGCCTTACGAGCAGTACTTC. This gives the protein CASSIMGQGPYEQYF.

The sample holds a few counts of this clonotype. V gene TRBV18 combines with J gene TRBJ1-4; the D is unclear. CDR3 size: 14 residues. The germline V gene has CDR1 KGHSH and CDR2 LQKENI. V was pared by 4 bases and J by 8 bases, with 14 bases between. In nucleotides, the CDR3 is TGTGCCAGCTCACTGTCCGGGCTCGGGGAAAAACTGTTTTTT. It codes for CASSLSGLGEKLFF.

The rearrangement joins TRBV19 to TRBJ1-3; D remains ambiguous. The CDR3 totals 13 residues. CDR1 and CDR2 (germline): LNHDA, SQIVND (reference sequence). Trimming left V 3 bases short and J 2 bases short, with 5 bases between. In DNA, the CDR3 is TGTGCCAGTAGTATTGAGCCTGGAAACACCATATATTTT. This translates into CASSIEPGNTIYF.

The rearrangement joins TRBV24-1 to TRBJ2-1, with 8 bases lining up with TRBD2. V lost 1 base, J lost 7 bases, and 2 bases stayed unmatched. The germline V gene encodes CDR1 KGHDR and CDR2 SFDVKD. This CDR3 region has 14 residues. The CDR3 DNA reads as TGTGCCACCAGTGATTTAGGGACTAGAAATGAGCAGTTCTTC. Protein: CATSDLGTRNEQFF.

Details on this clonotype: Being one base from a much bigger clone, this may be a read error. V is TRBV5-5 and J is TRBJ2-7; a possible D gene is TRBD1 (6 bases). This CDR3 comprises 14 residues. The germline V gene encodes CDR1 SGHKS and CDR2 YYEKEE (reference sequence). CDR3 sequence reads: CAGSLPGAPYEQYF. The DNA for the CDR3 is TGTGCCGGCAGCCTTCCAGGGGCGCCCTACGAGCAGTACTTC.

To note about this clonotype: A much larger clonotype is one base distant, so this may be a read error. The chain links TRBV2 to TRBJ1-3; the D is unclear. From germline, CDR1 is SNHLY and CDR2 FYNNEI. The length of the CDR3 is 17 residues. V shed 4 bases and J shed 0 bases, with 16 bases lying between them. CDR3 in DNA: TGTGCCAGCAGTGGGAATCGCGCCTCTTACTCTGGAAACACCATATATTTT. Its protein is CASSGNRASYSGNTIYF.

This clonotype occurred many times. This sequence joins TRBV7-8 and TRBJ2-2; no clear D. CDR1 and CDR2 (germline): SGHVS, FQNEAQ. V dropped 1 base and J dropped 2 bases, with 5 bases sitting between them. The CDR3 has 14 residues. CDR3 region: CASSLVENTGELFF. DNA for the CDR3: TGTGCCAGCAGCTTAGTGGAAAACACCGGGGAGCTGTTTTTT.

This clonotype was counted ten times or more. The chain uses TRBV7-9 and TRBJ1-1; D unclear. V shed 4 bases and J shed 0 bases, with 6 bases lying between them. The germline V gene has CDR1 SEHNR and CDR2 FQNEAQ (reference sequence). The CDR3 consists of 13 residues. This CDR3 is CASSSRMNTEAFF. The CDR3 region has the DNA TGTGCCAGCAGCTCCCGGATGAACACTGAAGCTTTCTTT. Full variable domain (remainder filled in from reference TRBV7-9 and TRBJ1-1): DTGVSQNPRHKITKRGQNVTFRCDPISEHNRLYWYRQTLGQGPEFLTYFQNEAQLEKSRLLSDRFSAERPKGSFSTLEIQRTEQGDSAMYLCASSSRMNTEAFFGQGTRLTVV.

This clonotype was counted many times. The rearrangement joins TRBV12-3 or TRBV12-4 to TRBJ2-1; no clear D. V lost 4 bases, J lost 9 bases, and 4 bases lay in between. The CDR3 loop spans 10 amino acids. The CDR3 protein is CASSSREQFF. The CDR3 region has the DNA TGTGCCAGCAGTTCTCGTGAGCAGTTCTTC.

This clonotype was detected many times. The V and J genes are TRBV6-1 and TRBJ1-5; weak D call: TRBD1 (5 bases). Germline V gene sequence: CDR1 MNHNS, CDR2 SASEGT. The CDR3 is 14 residues long. Deletions cut 8 bases from V and 0 bases from J, with 11 bases between. The DNA for the CDR3 is TGTGCCAGCTTAGTAGACAGTAGCAATCAGCCCCAGCATTTT. Translating it yields CASLVDSSNQPQHF.

This sequence joins TRBV10-3 and TRBJ1-5; the match to TRBD1 covers 8 bases. J was trimmed by 5 bases and V by 7 bases; bases with no gene match: 7. In germline, CDR1 is ENHRY, CDR2 SYGVKD. The CDR3 is made up of 14 amino acids. CDR3 sequence reads: CAINGQGRDQPQHF. The DNA for the CDR3 is TGTGCCATCAATGGACAGGGTCGGGATCAGCCCCAGCATTTT.

This clonotype was seen many times. V is TRBV19 and J is TRBJ1-4; D possibly corresponds to TRBD1 (6 bases). This CDR3 is 15 amino acids long. Germline CDR1 is LNHDA and CDR2 is SQIVND (reference sequence). Trimming pared 5 bases from V and 3 bases from J, leaving 13 bases between. CDR3 sequence reads: CASSLGGRANEKLFF. CDR3 DNA: TGTGCCAGTAGTTTGGGGGGGCGGGCTAATGAAAAACTGTTTTTT.

The table lists this clonotype with many counts. This chain joins TRBV19 and TRBJ1-5; perhaps TRBD1 as D (6 bases). Trimming took off 10 bases at V and 5 bases at J, with 15 bases between the two ends. The germline gives CDR1 LNHDA, CDR2 SQIVND (reference sequence). This CDR3 region has 13 residues. CDR3 sequence (DNA): TGTGCCACCAGGGGAGGGGGATATCAGCCCCAGCATTTT. It translates to CATRGGGYQPQHF. The variable domain in full, completed from reference TRBV19 and TRBJ1-5, reads DGGITQSPKYLFRKEGQNVTLSCEQNLNHDAMYWYRQDPGQGLRLIYYSQIVNDFQKGDIAEGYSVSREKKESFPLTVTSAQKNPTAFYLCATRGGGYQPQHFGDGTRLSIL.

This clonotype was observed at least ten times. The V and J genes are TRBV7-3 and TRBJ2-1; tentatively, D is TRBD2 (6 bases). V shed 5 bases and J shed 10 bases, with 18 bases lying between them. The germline V gene encodes CDR1 SGHTA and CDR2 FQGTGA. This CDR3 spans 14 amino acids. CDR3 nucleotides: TGTGCCAGCAGCCGATCCTTTGGGGCGGGAGAGCAGTTCTTC. Protein: CASSRSFGAGEQFF. The full variable domain, rest sourced from reference TRBV7-3 and TRBJ2-1, is GAGVSQTPSNKVTEKGKYVELRCDPISGHTALYWYRQSLGQGPEFLIYFQGTGAADDSGLPNDRFFAVRPEGSVSTLKIQRTERGDSAVYLCASSRSFGAGEQFFGPGTRLTVL.

CDR3 nucleotides: TGTGCCACCAGTGCGGGAGATGGGACCATATATTTT. Protein product: CATSAGDGTIYF. This sequence joins TRBV24-1 and TRBJ1-3; D uncertain. From germline, CDR1 is KGHDR and CDR2 SFDVKD. Trimming took 5 bases from V and 10 from J, leaving 11 bases between them. The CDR3 loop spans 12 amino acids.

Concerning this clonotype: Possible read error: a much larger clone is one base away. This sequence joins TRBV4-3 and TRBJ2-5, with D tentatively TRBD1 or TRBD2 (6 bases each). Germline V lookup: CDR1 LGHNA, CDR2 YSLEER. The CDR3 is 14 residues long. CDR3 sequence: CASSQVGGQGTQYF. The DNA for the CDR3 is TGCGCCAGCAGCCAAGTGGGGGGACAAGGGACCCAGTACTTC.

The chain joins TRBV5-1 to TRBJ1-4; no firm D call. In germline, CDR1 is SGHRS, CDR2 YFSETQ. The length of the CDR3 is 12 residues. Between the trimmed V and J ends, which lost 0 bases and 12 bases, there was a span of 9 bases. The chain's CDR3 is CASSLGERELFF. The CDR3 DNA is TGCGCCAGCAGCTTGGGTGAGCGCGAACTGTTTTTT. The full variable domain, its missing parts supplied by reference TRBV5-1 and TRBJ1-4, is KAGVTQTPRYLIKTRGQQVTLSCSPISGHRSVSWYQQTPGQGLQFLFEYFSETQRNKGNFPGRFSGRQFSNSRSEMNVSTLELGDSALYLCASSLGERELFFGSGTQLSVL.

J is TRBJ2-3 and V is TRBV27, with 8 bases identical to TRBD1. CDR3 size: 16 residues. The germline V gene encodes CDR1 MNHEY and CDR2 SMNVEV (reference sequence). J gave up 3 bases and V 5 bases, and 10 bases lay outside the gene matches. CDR3 sequence reads: CASSPHRGTPTDTQYF. The CDR3 bases are TGTGCCAGCAGTCCCCACAGGGGGACGCCTACAGATACGCAGTATTTT.

The sample holds a few counts of this clonotype. The chain has TRBV4-2 and TRBJ1-1, with no clear D. CDR3 length: 18 amino acids. CDR1 and CDR2 from the germline V gene are LGHNA and YNFKEQ. Trimming left V 0 bases short and J 3 bases short, with 20 bases between. CDR3 DNA sequence: TGTGCCAGCAGCCAAGACTGGGGAGGTAGTCGAGAGGACACTGAAGCTTTCTTT. Its translation: CASSQDWGGSREDTEAFF.

The CDR3 reads CASSELQGCQPQHF. The CDR3 coding sequence is TGTGCCAGCAGTGAATTACAGGGGTGTCAGCCCCAGCATTTT. The J gene is TRBJ1-5, the V gene TRBV2; 7 bases align to TRBD1. Germline V gene lookup returns CDR1 SNHLY and CDR2 FYNNEI. After removal of 2 bases from V and 6 bases from J, the junction contained 4 bases not matched to a gene. CDR3 size: 14 residues.

This clonotype was observed a few times. Its ends do not fully match the called genes, so a read error is possible. The chain links TRBV29-1 to TRBJ2-5, with 8 bases lining up with TRBD1. Germline CDR1 and CDR2: SQVTM and ANQGSEA. CDR3 length: 11 residues. The CDR3 coding sequence is TGCAGCGCTTCCCAACAGGGGGAGGTATCCTTC. Its protein is CSASQQGEVSF.

This clonotype has ten or more counts. An end of the junction does not agree with germline; a read error may underlie this. The chain recombines TRBV6-1 with TRBJ2-1; D unclear. The CDR3 is 8 residues long. CDR1 is MNHNS and CDR2 is SASEGT in the germline V gene. CDR3 region: CASSESHF. CDR3 bases: TGTGCCAGCAGTGAAAGTCACTTC.

The V and J genes are TRBV19 and TRBJ2-1; perhaps TRBD2 as D (7 bases). CDR3 length: 17 residues. Germline V gene lookup returns CDR1 LNHDA and CDR2 SQIVND (reference sequence). Trimming removed 3 bases at V and 0 bases at J, with 15 bases between. The CDR3 here is CASSIRGGESSYNEQFF. CDR3 DNA: TGTGCCAGTAGTATTAGGGGGGGGGAGAGCTCCTACAATGAGCAGTTCTTC. Based on the CDR3 plus reference TRBV19 and TRBJ2-1, the full variable domain is DGGITQSPKYLFRKEGQNVTLSCEQNLNHDAMYWYRQDPGQGLRLIYYSQIVNDFQKGDIAEGYSVSREKKESFPLTVTSAQKNPTAFYLCASSIRGGESSYNEQFFGPGTRLTVL.

This clonotype showed up many times. J is TRBJ2-2 and V is TRBV20-1; TRBD1 matches at 7 bases. The V segment lost 2 bases and the J segment 2 bases; nucleotides outside the gene matches: 5. CDR3 length: 15 amino acids. CDR1 DFQATT and CDR2 SNEGSKA come from the germline V gene (reference sequence). DNA of the CDR3: TGCAGTGCTAGATCCAGACAGGGAAACACCGGGGAGCTGTTTTTT. Encoded protein: CSARSRQGNTGELFF.

The sample holds many counts of this clonotype. The chain couples TRBV5-1 to TRBJ1-6; TRBD1 is a possible D gene (5 bases). In germline, CDR1 is SGHRS, CDR2 YFSETQ. V was pared by 4 bases and J by 4 bases, with 9 bases between. The CDR3 sequence is 14 residues long. The CDR3 sequence: CASSMTDYNSPLHF. CDR3 nucleotide sequence: TGCGCCAGCAGCATGACAGATTATAATTCACCCCTCCACTTT.

Remarks on this clonotype: Since a much larger clone is just one base distant, this may be a read error. J is TRBJ1-6 and V is TRBV28; 12 bases agree with TRBD1. The CDR3 contains 15 residues. With V trimmed by 5 bases and J by 10 bases, 6 bases remained unmatched. The germline V gene encodes CDR1 MDHEN and CDR2 SYDVKM. CDR3 region: CASSPPGTGGSPLHF. CDR3 nucleotide sequence: TGTGCCAGCAGTCCACCCGGGACAGGGGGCTCACCCCTCCACTTT.

This clonotype was recorded at least ten times. The chain joins TRBV4-2 to TRBJ1-6; 8 nucleotides match TRBD1. Losses at the gene ends were 5 bases for V and 0 bases for J; bases not matched to a gene: 9. Germline CDR1 is LGHNA and CDR2 is YNFKEQ. The CDR3 runs to 18 residues. The DNA for the CDR3 is TGTGCCAGCAGCGGTCCCGGGACAGGTCGCTCCTATAATTCACCCCTCCACTTT. Protein product: CASSGPGTGRSYNSPLHF.

This rearrangement joins TRBV19 to TRBJ1-2, with a tentative D call TRBD1 (5 bases). This CDR3 comprises 17 residues. Looked up from germline, CDR1 is LNHDA and CDR2 is SQIVND (reference sequence). V was trimmed by 5 bases and J by 5 bases, leaving 24 bases between them. The CDR3 reads CASSPQQVSGVGYGYTF. CDR3 DNA: TGTGCCAGTAGTCCGCAACAGGTATCCGGGGTCGGGTATGGCTACACCTTC.